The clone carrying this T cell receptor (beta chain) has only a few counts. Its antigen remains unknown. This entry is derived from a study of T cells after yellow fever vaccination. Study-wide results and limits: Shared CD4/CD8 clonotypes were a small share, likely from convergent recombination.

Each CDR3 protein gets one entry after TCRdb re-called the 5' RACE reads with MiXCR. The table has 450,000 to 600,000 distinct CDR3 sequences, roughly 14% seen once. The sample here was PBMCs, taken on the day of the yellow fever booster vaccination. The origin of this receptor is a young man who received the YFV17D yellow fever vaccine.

The CDR3 DNA reads as TGTGCCAGCAGCCAGCTCATAGGGGGGGCCAAAAACATTCAGTACTTC. Amino acid sequence: CASSQLIGGAKNIQYF. The rearrangement joins TRBV3-1 to TRBJ2-4; D may be TRBD1 or TRBD2 (6 bases each). There are 16 residues in the CDR3. The germline V gene has CDR1 LGHDT and CDR2 YNNKEL (reference sequence). Trimming stripped 3 bases from V and 1 base from J, with 13 bases between.